This TCR beta chain was identified in a study of T cells in Graves' hyperthyroidism and ophthalmopathy. Study conclusions and caveats: Before onset, ophthalmopathy was predicted by the model a median around 6 months earlier.

Germline V gives CDR1 MNHNS, CDR2 SASEGT. The ends were cut back, 6 bases at V and 4 bases at J, with 16 bases in the middle. The CDR3 runs 15 residues. RNA transcripts were the template for amplifying TCR beta CDR3 regions. Researchers ran a first-round RT-PCR on the TCR CDR3 using the HTBI primer set. TCRdb reprocessed the multiplex PCR reads with MiXCR, giving one entry per CDR3 protein. The sample consists of fewer than 650,000 distinct CDR3 sequences, roughly 15% of them appearing once. This clonotype was seen repeatedly, ten times or more. The antigen remains unidentified. The sequenced sample was blood. This chain links TRBV6-1 with TRBJ2-1, with D maybe TRBD2 (6 bases). The origin of this receptor is a woman aged 40 to 55 with Graves' hyperthyroidism. For the CDR3, the DNA is TGTGCCAGCAGACTCGGGACTCCAGATTACAATGAGCAGTTCTTC. Protein product: CASRLGTPDYNEQFF.